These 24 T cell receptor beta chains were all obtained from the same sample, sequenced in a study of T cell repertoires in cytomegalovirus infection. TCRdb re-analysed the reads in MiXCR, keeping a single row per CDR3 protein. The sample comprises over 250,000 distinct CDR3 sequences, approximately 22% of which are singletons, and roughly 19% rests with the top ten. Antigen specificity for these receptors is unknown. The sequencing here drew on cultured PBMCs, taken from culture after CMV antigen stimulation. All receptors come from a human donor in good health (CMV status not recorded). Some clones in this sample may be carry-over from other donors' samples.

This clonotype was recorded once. CDR3 amino acids: CASSFLQGGPQEAFF. CDR3 nucleotides: TGTGCCAGCAGCTTCTTACAGGGAGGTCCCCAGGAAGCTTTCTTT. The chain is built from TRBV7-2 and TRBJ1-1; D possibly corresponds to TRBD1 (6 bases). From germline, CDR1 is SGHTA and CDR2 FQGNSA. With 3 bases removed from V and 8 bases from J, the gap between germline ends came to 19 bases. The CDR3 runs to 15 residues.

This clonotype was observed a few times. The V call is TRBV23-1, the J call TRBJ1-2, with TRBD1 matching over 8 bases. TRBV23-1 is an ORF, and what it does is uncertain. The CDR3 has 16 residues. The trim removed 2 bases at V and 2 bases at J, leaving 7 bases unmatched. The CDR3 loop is CASSQIKGDRNYGYTF. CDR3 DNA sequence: TGCGCCAGCAGTCAAATTAAGGGGGACAGGAACTATGGCTACACCTTC.

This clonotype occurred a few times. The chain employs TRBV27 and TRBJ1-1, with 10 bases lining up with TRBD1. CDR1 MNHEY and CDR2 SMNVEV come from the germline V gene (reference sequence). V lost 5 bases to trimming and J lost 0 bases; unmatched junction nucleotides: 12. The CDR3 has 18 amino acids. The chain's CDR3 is CASSPDRGRVGMNTEAFF. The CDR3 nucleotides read TGTGCCAGCAGTCCTGACAGGGGGCGCGTGGGGATGAACACTGAAGCTTTCTTT.

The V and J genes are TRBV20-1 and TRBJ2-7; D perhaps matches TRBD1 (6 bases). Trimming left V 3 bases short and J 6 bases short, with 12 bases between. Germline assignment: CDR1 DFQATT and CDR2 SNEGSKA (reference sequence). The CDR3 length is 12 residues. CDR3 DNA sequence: TGCAGTGCTAGGAGCCACAGGGTCGAGCAGTACTTC. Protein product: CSARSHRVEQYF.

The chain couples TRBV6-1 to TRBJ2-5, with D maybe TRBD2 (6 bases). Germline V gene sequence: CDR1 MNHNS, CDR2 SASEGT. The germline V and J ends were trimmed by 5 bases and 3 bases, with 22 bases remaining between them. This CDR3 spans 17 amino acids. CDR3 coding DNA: TGTGCCAGCAGTTATTCCCTAGGAGGGTCCCGTAAAGAGACCCAGTACTTC. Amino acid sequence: CASSYSLGGSRKETQYF.

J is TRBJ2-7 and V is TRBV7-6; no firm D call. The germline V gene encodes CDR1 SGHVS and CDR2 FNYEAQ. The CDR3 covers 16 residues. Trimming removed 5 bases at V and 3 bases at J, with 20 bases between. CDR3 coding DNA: TGTGCCAGCAGCCCCGGAAGTGCCGAACCAGACTACGAGCAGTACTTC. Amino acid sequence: CASSPGSAEPDYEQYF.

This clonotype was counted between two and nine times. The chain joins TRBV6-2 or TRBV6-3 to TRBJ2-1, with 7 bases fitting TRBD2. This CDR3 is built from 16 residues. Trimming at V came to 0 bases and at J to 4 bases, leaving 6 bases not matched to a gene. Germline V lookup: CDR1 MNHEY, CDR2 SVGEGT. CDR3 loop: CASSYSSGLDYNEQFF. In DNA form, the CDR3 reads TGTGCCAGCAGTTACTCGTCCGGACTAGATTACAATGAGCAGTTCTTC.

CDR3 sequence (DNA): TGTGCCAGCAGCCTTTCCTCCGGGAATAGCAATCAGCCCCAGCATTTT. This codes for CASSLSSGNSNQPQHF. The V call is TRBV7-2, the J call TRBJ1-5; no clear D. V shed 5 bases and J shed 0 bases, with 14 bases lying between them. Germline V gene data show CDR1 as SGHTA and CDR2 as FQGNSA. There are 16 residues in the CDR3.

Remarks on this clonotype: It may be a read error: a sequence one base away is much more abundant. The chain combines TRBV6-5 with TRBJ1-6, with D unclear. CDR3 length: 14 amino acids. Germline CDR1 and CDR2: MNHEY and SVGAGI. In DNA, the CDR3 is TGTGTCAGCAGAAATGAGGGAAGCAATTCACCCCTCCACTTT. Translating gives CVSRNEGSNSPLHF.

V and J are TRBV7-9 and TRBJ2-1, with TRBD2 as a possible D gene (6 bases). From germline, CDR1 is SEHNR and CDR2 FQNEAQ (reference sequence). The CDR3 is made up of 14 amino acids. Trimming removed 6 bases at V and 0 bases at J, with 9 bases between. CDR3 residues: CASRLTSSYNEQFF. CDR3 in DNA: TGTGCCAGCAGGTTGACTAGCTCCTACAATGAGCAGTTCTTC.

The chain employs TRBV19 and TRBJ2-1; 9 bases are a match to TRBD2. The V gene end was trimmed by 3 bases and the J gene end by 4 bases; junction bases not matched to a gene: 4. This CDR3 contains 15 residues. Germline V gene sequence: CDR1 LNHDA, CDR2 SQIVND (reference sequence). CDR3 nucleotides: TGTGCCAGTAGTATCAAAGCGGGAGGTTACAATGAGCAGTTCTTC. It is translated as CASSIKAGGYNEQFF.

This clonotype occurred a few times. The CDR3 sequence is CASSITGTGDYEQYV. DNA of the CDR3: TGTGCCAGTAGTATAACCGGGACAGGGGATTACGAGCAGTACGTC. This chain connects TRBV19 to TRBJ2-7, with 10 bases that match TRBD1. The V and J ends lost 2 bases and 4 bases, in that order; junction bases with no gene match: 5. CDR1 LNHDA and CDR2 SQIVND come from the germline V gene (reference sequence). CDR3 size: 15 residues.

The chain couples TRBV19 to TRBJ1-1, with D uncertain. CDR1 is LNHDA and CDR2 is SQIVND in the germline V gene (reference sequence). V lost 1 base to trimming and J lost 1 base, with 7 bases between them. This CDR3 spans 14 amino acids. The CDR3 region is CASSIGSANTEAFF. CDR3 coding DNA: TGTGCCAGTAGTATAGGTTCAGCGAACACTGAAGCTTTCTTT.

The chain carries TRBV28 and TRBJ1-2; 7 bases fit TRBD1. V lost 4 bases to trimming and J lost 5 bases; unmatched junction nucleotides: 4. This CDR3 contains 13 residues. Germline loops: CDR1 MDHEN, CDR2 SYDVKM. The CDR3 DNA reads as TGTGCCAGCAGTTACGACAGGGTGTATGGCTACACCTTC. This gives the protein CASSYDRVYGYTF.

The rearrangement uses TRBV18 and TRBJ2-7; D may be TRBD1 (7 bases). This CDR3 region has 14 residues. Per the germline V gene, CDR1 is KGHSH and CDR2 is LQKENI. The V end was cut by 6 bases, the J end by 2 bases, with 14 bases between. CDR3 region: CASSTRGDPYEQYF. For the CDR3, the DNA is TGTGCCAGCTCTACCAGGGGGGATCCCTACGAGCAGTACTTC.

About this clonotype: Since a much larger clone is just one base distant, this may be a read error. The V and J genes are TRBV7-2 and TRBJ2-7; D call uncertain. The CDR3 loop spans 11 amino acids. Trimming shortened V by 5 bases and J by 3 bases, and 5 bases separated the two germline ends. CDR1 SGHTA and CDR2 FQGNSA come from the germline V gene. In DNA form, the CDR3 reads TGTGCCAGCAGCCCCTACTACGAGCAGTACTTC. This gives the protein CASSPYYEQYF.

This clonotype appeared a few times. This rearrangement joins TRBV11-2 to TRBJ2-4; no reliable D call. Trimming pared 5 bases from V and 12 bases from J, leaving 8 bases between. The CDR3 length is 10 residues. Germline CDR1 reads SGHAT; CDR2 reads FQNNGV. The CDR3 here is CASSNSRQYF. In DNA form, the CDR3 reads TGTGCCAGCAGCAATAGCCGTCAGTACTTC. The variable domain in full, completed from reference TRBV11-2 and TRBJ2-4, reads EAGVAQSPRYKIIEKRQSVAFWCNPISGHATLYWYQQILGQGPKLLIQFQNNGVVDDSQLPKDRFSAERLKGVDSTLKIQPAKLEDSAVYLCASSNSRQYFGAGTRLSVL.

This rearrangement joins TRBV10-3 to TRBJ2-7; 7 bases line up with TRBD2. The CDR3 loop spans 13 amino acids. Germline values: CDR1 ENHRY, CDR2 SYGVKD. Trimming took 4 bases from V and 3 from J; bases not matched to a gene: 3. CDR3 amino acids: CAISGASGYEQYV. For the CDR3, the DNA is TGTGCCATCAGTGGCGCTAGCGGCTACGAGCAGTACGTC.

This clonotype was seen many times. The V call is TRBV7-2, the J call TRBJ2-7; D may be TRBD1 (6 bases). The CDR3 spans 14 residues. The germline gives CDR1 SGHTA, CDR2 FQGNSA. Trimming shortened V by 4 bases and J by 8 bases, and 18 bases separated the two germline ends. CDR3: CASSSTVAGEQQYV. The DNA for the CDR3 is TGTGCCAGCAGCTCGACGGTGGCAGGGGAGCAGCAGTACGTC.

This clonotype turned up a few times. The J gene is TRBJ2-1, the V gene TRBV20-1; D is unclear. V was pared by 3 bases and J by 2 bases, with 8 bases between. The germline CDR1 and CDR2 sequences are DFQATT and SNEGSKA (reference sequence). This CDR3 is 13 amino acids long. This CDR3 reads CSARTSAYNEQFF. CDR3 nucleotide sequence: TGCAGTGCTAGGACCAGTGCCTACAATGAGCAGTTCTTC.

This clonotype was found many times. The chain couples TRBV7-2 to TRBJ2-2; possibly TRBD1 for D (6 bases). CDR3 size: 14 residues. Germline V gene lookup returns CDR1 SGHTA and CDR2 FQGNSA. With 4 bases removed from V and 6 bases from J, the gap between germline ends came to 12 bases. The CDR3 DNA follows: TGTGCCAGCAGCTCGCACAGGGTCGCCGGGGAGCTGTTTTTT. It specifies CASSSHRVAGELFF.

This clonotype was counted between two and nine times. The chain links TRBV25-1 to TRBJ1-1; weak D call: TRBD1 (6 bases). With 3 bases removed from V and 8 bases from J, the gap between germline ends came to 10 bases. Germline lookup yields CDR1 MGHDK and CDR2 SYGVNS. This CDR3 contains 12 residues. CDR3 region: CASSDTGKEAFF. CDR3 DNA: TGTGCCAGCAGTGATACAGGGAAAGAAGCTTTCTTT.

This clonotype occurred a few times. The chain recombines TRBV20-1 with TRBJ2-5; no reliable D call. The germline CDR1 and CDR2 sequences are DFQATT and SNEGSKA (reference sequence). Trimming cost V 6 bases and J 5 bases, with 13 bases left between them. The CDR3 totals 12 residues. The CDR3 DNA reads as TGCAGTGCGTACCCTGGAGCGGAGACCCAGTACTTC. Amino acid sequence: CSAYPGAETQYF.

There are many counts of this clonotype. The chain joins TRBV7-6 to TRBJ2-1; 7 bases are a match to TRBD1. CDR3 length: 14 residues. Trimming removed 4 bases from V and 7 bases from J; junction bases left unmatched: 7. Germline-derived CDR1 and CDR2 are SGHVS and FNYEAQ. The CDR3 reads CASSSGTAENEQFF. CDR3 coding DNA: TGTGCCAGCAGCTCCGGGACAGCCGAGAATGAGCAGTTCTTC.